This entry describes one T cell receptor (beta chain). Its antigen is not identified. Method: immunoSEQ multiplex PCR; TCRdb's copy keeps in-frame clones and lacks some. The sample shows some 48,000 clones, about 80% of them seen only once. This entry belongs to a study of PD-1 blockade in classical Hodgkin lymphoma. Findings and caveats of the study: The origin of the repertoire differences remains undefined, with disease activity or prior therapy as possible causes. CD8+ TCR diversity did not rise significantly by C4D1, unlike CD4+. Relapsed/refractory patients reportedly had lower baseline diversity than newly diagnosed patients.

Unmatched junction bases numbered 13, after V lost 4 bases and J lost 6 bases. The length of the CDR3 is 16 residues. Germline lookup yields CDR1 MNHEY and CDR2 SVGAGI. Time point: cycle 4 day 1 (C4D1), after 6 weeks of nivolumab. Every single patient, without exception, relapsed after autologous stem cell transplantation, and brentuximab vedotin exposure varied. The chain recombines TRBV6-5 with TRBJ1-2; 8 bases are shared with TRBD1. This receptor was obtained from a human donor with classical Hodgkin lymphoma. Sequences were derived from peripheral blood mononuclear cells (PBMCs), sampled before the fourth cycle of nivolumab. The CDR3 DNA reads as TGTGCCAGCAGTTTCGGGACAGGACAAACAAGCGATGGCTACACCTTC. Residues: CASSFGTGQTSDGYTF.